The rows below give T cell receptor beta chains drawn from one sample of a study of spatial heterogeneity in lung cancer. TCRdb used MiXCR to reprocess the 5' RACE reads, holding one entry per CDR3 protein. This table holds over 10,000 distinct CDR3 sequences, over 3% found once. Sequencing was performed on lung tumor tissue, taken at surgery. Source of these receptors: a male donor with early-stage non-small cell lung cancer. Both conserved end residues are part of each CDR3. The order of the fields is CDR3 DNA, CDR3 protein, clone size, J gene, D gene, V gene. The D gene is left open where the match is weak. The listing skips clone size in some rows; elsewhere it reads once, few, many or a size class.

TGTGCCAGCAAATTACTGGGGGCCAACGTCCTGACTTTC | CASKLLGANVLTF | many | TRBJ2-6 | - | TRBV6-6
TGTGCCAGCAGCAGACGGGACACTGGACAAGAGACCCAGTACTTC | CASSRRDTGQETQYF | medium-sized | TRBJ2-5 | - | TRBV13
TGTGCCAGCAGCACCCAGGATGGCTCCTATAATTCACCCCTCCACTTT | CASSTQDGSYNSPLHF | medium-sized | TRBJ1-6 | - | TRBV7-9
TGTGCCAGCAGTTCTCATCCCGCCCGTGGACAGCCTCTGGGAGCTTTCTTT | CASSSHPARGQPLGAFF | medium-sized | TRBJ1-1 | - | TRBV27
TGCAGTGCTAGACGTCTGAGGGCGGGAGGCACCGGGGAGCTGTTTTTT | CSARRLRAGGTGELFF | many | TRBJ2-2 | TRBD2 | TRBV20-1
TGCAGTGCTAGCTGGGCTAATCAGCCCCAGCATTTT | CSASWANQPQHF | many | TRBJ1-5 | - | TRBV20-1
TGTGCCAGCAGCCAGAACGGGTGGTGGGATGGCTACACCTTC | CASSQNGWWDGYTF | medium-sized | TRBJ1-2 | - | TRBV3-1
TGTGCCAGCAGCCAAACCTACTCCGCGGCCGCTAGCACAGATACGCAGTATTTT | CASSQTYSAAASTDTQYF | - | TRBJ2-3 | - | TRBV7-2
TGTGCCAGCAGCCTCGGGGGCCAAGAGACCCAGTACTTC | CASSLGGQETQYF | medium-sized | TRBJ2-5 | - | TRBV3-1
TGTGCCAGCAGCGTAGTCGTGGCAGGGGCCGAAAAACTGTTTTTT | CASSVVVAGAEKLFF | many | TRBJ1-4 | - | TRBV9
TGCAGTGCTGCCACCGCAGGGTCTGGGGCCAACGTCCTGACTTTC | CSAATAGSGANVLTF | few | TRBJ2-6 | - | TRBV20-1
TGTGCCAGCAGTTTGACAGGGGGTTGCACTGAAGCTTTCTTT | CASSLTGGCTEAFF | many | TRBJ1-1 | TRBD1 | TRBV12-3/TRBV12-4
TGTGCCAGCAGTTACTCGCTCGAGGGGAGTCACTATGGCGACACCTTC | CASSYSLEGSHYGDTF | - | TRBJ1-2 | - | TRBV6-6
TGTGCCAGTAGTAGGAGTGGCAATCAGCCCCAGCATTTT | CASSRSGNQPQHF | medium-sized | TRBJ1-5 | - | TRBV19
TGCGCCAGCAGCCAAGATCGGTCTAGCGGGATCCTTAGCACAGATACGCAGTATTTT | CASSQDRSSGILSTDTQYF | medium-sized | TRBJ2-3 | TRBD2 | TRBV4-1
TGCAGTGCTAGAGATAAGACCAAGCTCTACAATGAGCAGTTCTTC | CSARDKTKLYNEQFF | many | TRBJ2-1 | - | TRBV20-1
TGCAGTGCTGGAGGGAGGGGAGGCACTGAAGCTTTCTTT | CSAGGRGGTEAFF | medium-sized | TRBJ1-1 | - | TRBV20-1
TGCAGTGCTTTCGGACGAGAAAAGACCCAGTACTTC | CSAFGREKTQYF | many | TRBJ2-5 | - | TRBV20-1
TGCGCCAGCAGCCAAAAGACAGGGATTACAACTAGCACAGATACGCAGTATTTT | CASSQKTGITTSTDTQYF | many | TRBJ2-3 | TRBD1 | TRBV4-3
TGTGCCTGGAGGCCACCCGACAGGGAGTACTATGGCGACAACTTC | CAWRPPDREYYGDNF | few | TRBJ1-2 | TRBD1 | TRBV30
TGTGCCAGCAGAGAAGAAGCAAGCTATGGCTACACCTTC | CASREEASYGYTF | many | TRBJ1-2 | - | TRBV2
TGTGCCAGCAGCCAAGGACAGGAAAGACAAGAGACCCAGTACTTC | CASSQGQERQETQYF | few | TRBJ2-5 | TRBD1 | TRBV7-9
TGTGCCAGCAGCCTTCTAGTAGACACTGAAGCTTTCTTT | CASSLLVDTEAFF | many | TRBJ1-1 | - | TRBV7-3
TGTGCCAGCAGTGATTTTTTCGGAGCTAACTATGGCTACACCTTC | CASSDFFGANYGYTF | many | TRBJ1-2 | - | TRBV25-1
TGCAGCGTTGGAGGCGTTTACAATCAGCCCCAGCATTTT | CSVGGVYNQPQHF | many | TRBJ1-5 | - | TRBV29-1
TGCGCCAGCAGCCCGGGAGGGCCAGGTGGGGACATTCAGTACTTC | CASSPGGPGGDIQYF | many | TRBJ2-4 | TRBD2 | TRBV5-1